Sequencing of this T cell receptor beta chain was carried out in a study of T cell responses to AZD1222 COVID-19 vaccine. The assay was immunoSEQ multiplex PCR, and TCRdb's table has in-frame clones only and misses some. Seen here are 90,000 or so clones, 80% to 90% observed once, and the top ten hold roughly 16%. Of note for this clone: Its cognate antigen is unknown.

Notes on the study in general: Close to half of spike-specific TCRs reportedly recognize unmutated variant regions. At baseline, just a handful of AZD1222 recipients tested seropositive. Spike as a whole was targeted by vaccine-associated CD4 TCRs, dominant at 160-218 and 743-854.

This TCR derives from an adult in good health. This specimen was peripheral blood, taken on day 0 of AZD1222 vaccination.

CDR3 amino acids: CASTRRGLAGGVNTGELFF. CDR3 DNA sequence: TGTGCCAGTACTCGAAGGGGACTAGCGGGAGGTGTTAACACCGGGGAGCTGTTTTTT. This rearrangement joins TRBV19 to TRBJ2-2, with 15 positions matching TRBD2. Germline loops: CDR1 LNHDA, CDR2 SQIVND (reference sequence). This CDR3 is 19 amino acids long. Germline trimming cut 7 bases from V and 2 bases from J; bases unmatched to any gene: 11.